This T cell receptor (beta chain) was recovered during a study of blood T cells in healthy people across ages. For this clonotype: Its antigen remains unidentified.

Overall study findings and caveats: The study regarded diversity estimates from one million T cells as underestimates. It was the long-lived donors that had more naive CD4+ cells and higher diversity than aged donors.

Combining a sample-barcoded 5' primer with a J-beta primer mix, a second PCR ran for roughly 7 to 11 cycles. Each cDNA molecule was tagged by a template-switch adaptor with 12 random nucleotides. Each CDR3 protein gets one entry after TCRdb re-called the 5' RACE reads with MiXCR. The sample lists around 1,000,000 distinct CDR3 sequences, around two fifths occurring once. The clonotype comes from a man in his late teens or twenties in good health. Sequenced material: blood.

Written as DNA, the CDR3 is TGTGCCAGCAGAGTAGGTAGCTCCTACAATGAGCAGTTCTTC. Translated, it gives CASRVGSSYNEQFF. The chain recombines TRBV27 with TRBJ2-1; D gene ambiguous. CDR3 length: 14 amino acids. V was pared by 6 bases and J by 0 bases, with 9 bases between. Germline values: CDR1 MNHEY, CDR2 SMNVEV (reference sequence).